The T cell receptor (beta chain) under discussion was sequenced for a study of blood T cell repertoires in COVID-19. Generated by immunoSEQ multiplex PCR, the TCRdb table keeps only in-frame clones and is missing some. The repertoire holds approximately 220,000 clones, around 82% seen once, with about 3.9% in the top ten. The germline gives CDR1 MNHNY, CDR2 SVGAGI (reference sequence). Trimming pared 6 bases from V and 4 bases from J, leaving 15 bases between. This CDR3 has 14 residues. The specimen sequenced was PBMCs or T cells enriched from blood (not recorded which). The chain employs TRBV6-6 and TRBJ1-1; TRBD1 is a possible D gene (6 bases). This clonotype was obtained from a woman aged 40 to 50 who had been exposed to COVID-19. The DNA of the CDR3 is TGTGCCAGCAGCCGGGACACCTATGGCACTGAAGCTTTCTTT. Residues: CASSRDTYGTEAFF.